This T cell receptor (beta chain) comes out of a study of T-cell reconstitution after alpha-beta-depleted transplantation in children. This clonotype has only a few counts. This CDR3 comprises 16 residues. Unmatched junction bases numbered 8, after V lost 5 bases and J lost 1 base. Germline lookup yields CDR1 SGHTA and CDR2 FQGNSA. Unique molecular identifiers were used to barcode this TCRbeta library. TCRdb independently ran MiXCR on the PCR reads; one entry per CDR3 protein. The sample yields about 420,000 distinct CDR3 sequences, 11% seen once. The receptor was isolated from a human donor who donated a stem cell graft to a child with acute myeloid leukemia. The chain has TRBV7-2 and TRBJ2-3; TRBD2 aligns across 8 bases. This specimen consisted of PBMCs from the stem cell graft donor, obtained from the stem cell graft. This chain's CDR3 is CASSPSAGVGTDTQYF. In nucleotides, the CDR3 is TGTGCCAGCAGCCCCTCAGCGGGAGTGGGCACAGATACGCAGTATTTT.